This entry features one T cell receptor (beta chain) sequence. Trimming pared 7 bases from V and 2 bases from J, leaving 14 bases between. Germline CDR1 and CDR2: DFQATT and SNEGSKA (reference sequence). The CDR3 runs 13 residues. This sample stems from a study of blood T cell repertoires in COVID-19. Data came from immunoSEQ multiplex PCR; TCRdb stores just in-frame clones and leaves some out. Among just over 350,000 clones, roughly 87% were seen once, and the ten largest hold 2.5% to 3.5%. The clonotype originates from a woman in her twenties or thirties who had recovered from COVID-19. Source material: PBMCs or T cells enriched from blood (not recorded which). V and J are TRBV20-1 and TRBJ1-1; D uncertain. The CDR3 loop is CSGSGQVNTEAFF. The CDR3 DNA reads as TGCAGTGGTAGTGGTCAGGTTAACACTGAAGCTTTCTTT.